This TCR beta chain was retrieved from a study of cytotoxic CD8 clonotypes in ibrutinib-treated CLL. Study summary: Mean per-sample yields comprised 255,043 productive templates and tens of thousands of productive rearrangements.

Regarding this clone: Its antigen is not known.

Findings of the study overall: For progressing versus sustained-remission patients, sampling times were not the same. Public clonotypes proved infrequent, and on treatment they shrank or remained steady.

The CDR3 covers 14 residues. V gave up 0 bases and J gave up 12 bases; unmatched junction bases: 9. Germline V CDR1 and CDR2: SGDLS, YYNGEE. The repertoire was sequenced with immunoSEQ multiplex PCR; TCRdb's copy has only in-frame clones and lacks some. The sample comprises about 180,000 clones, around 80% of which are singletons, and about 4.6% rests with the top ten. This sequence was found in a human donor with chronic lymphocytic leukemia. V gene TRBV9 combines with J gene TRBJ2-7; TRBD1 matches 10 bases. The sample was PBMCs, taken after 24 months of ibrutinib treatment. CDR3 sequence (DNA): TGTGCCAGCAGCGTAGGGGACAGGGGAATTTGGCCGTACTTC. Amino acids: CASSVGDRGIWPYF.